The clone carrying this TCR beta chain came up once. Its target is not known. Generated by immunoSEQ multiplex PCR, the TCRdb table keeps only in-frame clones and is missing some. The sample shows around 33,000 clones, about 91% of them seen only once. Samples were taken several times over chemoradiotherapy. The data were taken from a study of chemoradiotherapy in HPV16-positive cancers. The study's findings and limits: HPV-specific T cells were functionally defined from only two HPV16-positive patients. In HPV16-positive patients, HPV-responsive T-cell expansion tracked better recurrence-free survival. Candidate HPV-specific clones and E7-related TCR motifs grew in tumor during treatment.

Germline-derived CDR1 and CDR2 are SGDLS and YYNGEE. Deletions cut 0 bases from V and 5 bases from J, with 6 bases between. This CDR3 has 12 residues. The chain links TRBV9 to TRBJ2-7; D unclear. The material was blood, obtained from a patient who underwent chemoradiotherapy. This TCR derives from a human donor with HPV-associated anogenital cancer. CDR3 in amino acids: CASSVEEDEQYF. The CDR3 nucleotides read TGTGCCAGCAGCGTAGAAGAGGACGAGCAGTACTTC.